The clone carrying this TCR beta chain has only a few counts. Distinct nucleotide sequences in the sample also encode this CDR3. This specimen belongs to a study of beta chain features in type 1 diabetes. Sequencing targeted expressed TCRB transcripts, as all isolated RNA had been reverse transcribed. Sequenced by immunoSEQ multiplex PCR; TCRdb stores in-frame clones only, minus some. In the table there are about 470,000 clones, approximately 30% of which are singletons. Germline values: CDR1 GTSNPN, CDR2 SVGIG (reference sequence). The CDR3 is 10 amino acids. Sequencing input: naive CD4+ T cells from blood. This sequence originates from a man aged 18 to 30 in good health. V is TRBV30 and J is TRBJ2-1, with a tentative D call TRBD2 (5 bases). This CDR3 reads CASSGNEQFF. The CDR3 coding sequence is TGTGCGTCGAGCGGCAATGAGCAGTTCTTC.